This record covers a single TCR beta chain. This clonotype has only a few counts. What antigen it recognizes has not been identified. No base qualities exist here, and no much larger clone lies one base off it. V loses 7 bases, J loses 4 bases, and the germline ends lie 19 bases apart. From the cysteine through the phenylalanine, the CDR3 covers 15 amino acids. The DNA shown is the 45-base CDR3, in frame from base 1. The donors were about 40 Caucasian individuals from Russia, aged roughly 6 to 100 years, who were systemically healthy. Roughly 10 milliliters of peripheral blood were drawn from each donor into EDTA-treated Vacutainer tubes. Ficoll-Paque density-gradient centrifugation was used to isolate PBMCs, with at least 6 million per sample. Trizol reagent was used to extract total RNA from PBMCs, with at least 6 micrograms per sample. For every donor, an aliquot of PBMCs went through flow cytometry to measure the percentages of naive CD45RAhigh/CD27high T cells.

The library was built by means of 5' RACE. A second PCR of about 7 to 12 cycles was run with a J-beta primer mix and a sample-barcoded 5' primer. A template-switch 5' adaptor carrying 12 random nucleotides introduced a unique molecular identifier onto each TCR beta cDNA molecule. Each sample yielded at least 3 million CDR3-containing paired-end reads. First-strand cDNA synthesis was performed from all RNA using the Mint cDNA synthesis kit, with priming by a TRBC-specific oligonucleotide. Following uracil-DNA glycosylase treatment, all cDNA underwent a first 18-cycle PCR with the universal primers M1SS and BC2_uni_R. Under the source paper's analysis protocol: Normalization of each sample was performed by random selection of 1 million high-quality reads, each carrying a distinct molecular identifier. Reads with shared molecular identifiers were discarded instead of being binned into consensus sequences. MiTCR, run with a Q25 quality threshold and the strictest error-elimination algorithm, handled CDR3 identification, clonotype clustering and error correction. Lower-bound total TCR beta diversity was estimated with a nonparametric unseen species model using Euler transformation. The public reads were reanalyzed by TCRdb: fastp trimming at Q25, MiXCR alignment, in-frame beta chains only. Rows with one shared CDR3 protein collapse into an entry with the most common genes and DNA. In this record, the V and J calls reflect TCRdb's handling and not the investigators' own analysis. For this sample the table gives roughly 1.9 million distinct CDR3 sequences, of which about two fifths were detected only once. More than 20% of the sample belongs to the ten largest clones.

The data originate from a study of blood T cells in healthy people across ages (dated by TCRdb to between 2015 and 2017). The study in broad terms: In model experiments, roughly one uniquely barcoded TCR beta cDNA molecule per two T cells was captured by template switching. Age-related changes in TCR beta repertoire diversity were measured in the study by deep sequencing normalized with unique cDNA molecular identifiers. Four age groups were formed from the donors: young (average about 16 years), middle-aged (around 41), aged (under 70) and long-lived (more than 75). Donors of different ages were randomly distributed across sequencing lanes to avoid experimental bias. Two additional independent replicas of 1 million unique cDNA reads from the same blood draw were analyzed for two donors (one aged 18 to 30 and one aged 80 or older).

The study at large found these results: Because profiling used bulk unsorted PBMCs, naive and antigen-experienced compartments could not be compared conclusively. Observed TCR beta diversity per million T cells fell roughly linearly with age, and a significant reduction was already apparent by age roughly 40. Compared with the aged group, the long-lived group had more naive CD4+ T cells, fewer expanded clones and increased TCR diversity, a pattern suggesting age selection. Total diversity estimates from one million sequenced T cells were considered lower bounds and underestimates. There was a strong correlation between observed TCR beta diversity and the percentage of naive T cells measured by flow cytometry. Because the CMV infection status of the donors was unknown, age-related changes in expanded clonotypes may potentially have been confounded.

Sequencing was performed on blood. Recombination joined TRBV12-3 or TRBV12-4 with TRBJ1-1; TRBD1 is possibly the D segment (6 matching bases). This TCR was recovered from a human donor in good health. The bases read TGTGCCAGCACCCAGGGCAGGGGCAAAATCACTGAAGCTTTCTTT. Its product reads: CASTQGRGKITEAFF.